This record concerns one T cell receptor (beta chain) sequence. The treatment: some 20 received Ad26.COV2.S at low or high dose, single or two shots; several received placebo; per-sample allocation not given. Each sample was drawn 63 days after the first injection (of vaccine or placebo). It was an adult aged 18-55 years in Boston who was the donor. Ad26 vector vaccine expressed Wuhan-strain SARS-CoV-2 spike. The protocol was immunoSEQ multiplex PCR, while the TCRdb copy is restricted to in-frame clones and leaves out a portion. The sample comprises 240,000 or so clones, roughly 90% of which are singletons, and approximately 12% rests with the top ten. The data were obtained in a study of Ad26.COV2.S vaccination and SARS-CoV-2 variants. Whole-study context: Donor got 5x10^10 or 1x10^11 viral particles of Ad26.COV2.S.

The CDR3 runs 16 residues. From germline, CDR1 is SGHNT and CDR2 YYREEE (reference sequence). V shed 3 bases and J 7 bases; nucleotides not matched to a gene: 12. The chain couples TRBV5-4 to TRBJ2-2, with 7 bases that match TRBD2. The sample consisted of peripheral blood, taken in a trial of Ad26.COV2.S vaccine versus placebo. The sequence was collected from a person between 18 and 65 years old who received the Ad26.COV2.S COVID-19 vaccine or a placebo. The chain's CDR3 is CASSSVGEGRNGELFF. CDR3 in DNA: TGTGCCAGCAGCTCGGTGGGGGAGGGCCGAAACGGGGAGCTGTTTTTT.